Below are 10 T cell receptor beta chains sequenced from a single sample in a study of cytomegalovirus exposure and HLA in healthy donors (dated by TCRdb to about 2017). Preparation of the library involved the immunoSEQ multiplex PCR assay. Sourced from immuneACCESS, this table was stored by TCRdb with only in-frame sequences that have V and J called. A share of the clones is absent; for the studies checked, an unresolved V gene accounts for under half, and the remainder has no known explanation. The sample table contains over 110,000 clones; only one count was recorded for around 86% of them. The ten largest make up just under 9% of the sample. Sequencing input: PBMCs. The receptor source for this set is a man between 18 and 35 years old in good health and CMV-seropositive.

The rearrangement uses TRBV5-5 and TRBJ1-2, with D maybe TRBD1 (6 bases). The CDR3 is 15 amino acids. Germline V gene lookup returns CDR1 SGHKS and CDR2 YYEKEE (reference sequence). V was trimmed by 4 bases and J by 4 bases, leaving 17 bases between them. The CDR3 protein is CASSEDARGGYGYTF. Here the CDR3 DNA reads TGTGCCAGCAGCGAGGATGCCAGGGGTGGCTATGGCTACACCTTC. The full variable domain, completed using reference TRBV5-5 and TRBJ1-2, is DAGVTQSPTHLIKTRGQQVTLRCSPISGHKSVSWYQQVLGQGPQFIFQYYEKEERGRGNFPDRFSARQFPNYSSELNVNALLLGDSALYLCASSEDARGGYGYTFGSGTRLTVV.

The rearrangement links TRBV9 to TRBJ2-7, with 7 nucleotides matching TRBD1. The V segment lost 3 bases and the J segment 0 bases; nucleotides outside the gene matches: 3. The V gene's germline CDR1 is SGDLS and CDR2 YYNGEE. The CDR3 spans 14 residues. For the CDR3, the DNA is TGTGCCAGCAGCGAGACAGGGAGCTCCTACGAGCAGTACTTC. It translates to CASSETGSSYEQYF.

The chain is built from TRBV6-5 and TRBJ1-6; D remains ambiguous. The CDR3 is made up of 15 amino acids. Germline-derived CDR1 and CDR2 are MNHEY and SVGAGI. Trimming left V 10 bases short and J 0 bases short, with 13 bases between. The CDR3, as DNA: TGTGCCACTAGTACGGAAAGCTCCTATAATTCACCCCTCCACTTT. It yields the protein CATSTESSYNSPLHF.

V and J are TRBV15 and TRBJ2-7, with D hard to call. Trimming took 5 bases from V and 2 from J, leaving 13 bases between them. CDR1 and CDR2 from the germline V gene are LNHNV and YYDKDF (reference sequence). CDR3 size: 14 residues. In DNA, the CDR3 is TGTGCCACCAGCCTCAGTGGCGGAACCTACGAGCAGTACTTC. Encoded protein: CATSLSGGTYEQYF.

V gene TRBV19 combines with J gene TRBJ1-6, with TRBD1 identical over 8 bases. Germline V gene sequence: CDR1 LNHDA, CDR2 SQIVND (reference sequence). This CDR3 has 14 amino acids. V dropped 3 bases and J dropped 8; count of bases not matched to a gene: 3. For the CDR3, the DNA is TGTGCCAGTAGTATCGGACAGGGCGATTCACCCCTCCACTTT. Translating it yields CASSIGQGDSPLHF.

The V and J genes are TRBV5-1 and TRBJ2-7; D perhaps matches TRBD1 (6 bases). Germline V gene lookup returns CDR1 SGHRS and CDR2 YFSETQ. This CDR3 spans 16 amino acids. The V gene lost 4 bases and the J gene lost 2 bases, with 19 bases spanning the gap. The CDR3 coding sequence is TGCGCCAGCAGCCCTGGCTCCAACGACAGGACCTACGAGCAGTACTTC. Translated, it gives CASSPGSNDRTYEQYF. Full variable domain (remainder filled in from reference TRBV5-1 and TRBJ2-7): KAGVTQTPRYLIKTRGQQVTLSCSPISGHRSVSWYQQTPGQGLQFLFEYFSETQRNKGNFPGRFSGRQFSNSRSEMNVSTLELGDSALYLCASSPGSNDRTYEQYFGPGTRLTVT.

The chain recombines TRBV28 with TRBJ2-7; 8 positions agree with TRBD1. The J segment lost 1 base and the V segment lost 5 bases, leaving 10 bases of the junction unmatched. The CDR3 has 16 residues. Looked up from germline, CDR1 is MDHEN and CDR2 is SYDVKM. CDR3 in amino acids: CASSPRATGGSYEQYF. CDR3 in DNA: TGTGCCAGCAGTCCCCGTGCCACAGGGGGTTCCTACGAGCAGTACTTC.

The rearrangement links TRBV29-1 to TRBJ1-2; a possible D gene is TRBD1 (6 bases). V gave up 4 bases and J gave up 4 bases, with 19 bases separating them. The CDR3 consists of 15 residues. Germline loops: CDR1 SQVTM, CDR2 ANQGSEA. The CDR3 region is CSVVQPGALPYGYTF. CDR3 DNA sequence: TGCAGCGTTGTTCAGCCAGGGGCCCTCCCCTATGGCTACACCTTC.

This chain uses TRBV7-9 with TRBJ1-1; D is perhaps TRBD1 (5 bases). Trimming took off 4 bases at V and 1 base at J, with 10 bases between the two ends. The V gene's germline CDR1 is SEHNR and CDR2 FQNEAQ (reference sequence). The CDR3 sequence is 14 residues long. CDR3 in amino acids: CASSSRQKNTEAFF. The CDR3 coding sequence is TGTGCCAGCAGCTCCCGACAGAAGAACACTGAAGCTTTCTTT.

The chain employs TRBV23-1 and TRBJ1-5; weak D call: TRBD1 (6 bases). TRBV23-1 is an ORF, and what it does is uncertain. The CDR3 runs 17 residues. V lost 0 bases, J lost 0 bases, and 12 bases lay in between. The CDR3 loop reads CASSQSAQGYSNQPQHF. The DNA of the CDR3 is TGCGCCAGCAGTCAATCGGCCCAGGGGTATAGCAATCAGCCCCAGCATTTT.